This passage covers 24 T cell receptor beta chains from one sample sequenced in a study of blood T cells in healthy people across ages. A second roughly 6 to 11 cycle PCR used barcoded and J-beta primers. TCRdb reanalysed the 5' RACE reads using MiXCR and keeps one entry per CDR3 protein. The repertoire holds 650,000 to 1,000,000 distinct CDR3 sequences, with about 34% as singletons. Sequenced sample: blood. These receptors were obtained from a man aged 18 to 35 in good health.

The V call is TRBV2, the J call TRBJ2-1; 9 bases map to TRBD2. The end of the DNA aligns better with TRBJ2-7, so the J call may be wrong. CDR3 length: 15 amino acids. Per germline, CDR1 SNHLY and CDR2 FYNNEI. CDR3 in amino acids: CASSEPAGGPHEQYF. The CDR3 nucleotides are TGTGCCAGCAGTGAACCAGCGGGGGGCCCACATGAGCAGTACTTC.

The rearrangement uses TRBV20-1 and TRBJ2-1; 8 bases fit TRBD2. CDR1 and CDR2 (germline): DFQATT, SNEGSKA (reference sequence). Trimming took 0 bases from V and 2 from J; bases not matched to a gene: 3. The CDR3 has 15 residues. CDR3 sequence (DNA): TGCAGTGCTAGAGAAGCTAGCGGGCCCTACAATGAGCAGTTCTTC. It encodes CSAREASGPYNEQFF.

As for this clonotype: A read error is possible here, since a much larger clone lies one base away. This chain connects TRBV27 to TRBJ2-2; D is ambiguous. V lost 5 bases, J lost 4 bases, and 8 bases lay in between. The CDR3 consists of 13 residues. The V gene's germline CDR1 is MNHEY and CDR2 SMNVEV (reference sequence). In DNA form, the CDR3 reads TGTGCCAGCAGTCCCCCAGCCACCGGGGAGCTGTTTTTT. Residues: CASSPPATGELFF.

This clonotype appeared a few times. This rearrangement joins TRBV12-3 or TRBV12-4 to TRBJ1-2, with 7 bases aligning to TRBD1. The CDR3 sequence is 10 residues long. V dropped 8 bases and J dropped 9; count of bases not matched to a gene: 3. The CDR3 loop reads CASGTDRYTF. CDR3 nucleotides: TGTGCCAGCGGGACAGATCGCTACACCTTC.

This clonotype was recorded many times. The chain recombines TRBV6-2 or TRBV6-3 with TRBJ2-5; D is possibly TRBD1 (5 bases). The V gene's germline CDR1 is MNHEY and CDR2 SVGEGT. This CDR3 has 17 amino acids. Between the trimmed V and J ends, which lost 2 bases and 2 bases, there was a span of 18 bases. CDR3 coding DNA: TGTGCCAGCAGTTACGAGGTGTCAGGGTACTTACAAGAGACCCAGTACTTC. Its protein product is CASSYEVSGYLQETQYF.

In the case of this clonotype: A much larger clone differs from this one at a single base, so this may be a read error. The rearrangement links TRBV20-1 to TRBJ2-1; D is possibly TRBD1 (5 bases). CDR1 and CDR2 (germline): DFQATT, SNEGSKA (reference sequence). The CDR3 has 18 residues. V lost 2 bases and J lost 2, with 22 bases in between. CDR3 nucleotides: TGCAGTGCTAGACCCCCGCCGAAGCAGGGTGGCCCCTACAATGAGCAGTTCTTC. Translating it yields CSARPPPKQGGPYNEQFF.

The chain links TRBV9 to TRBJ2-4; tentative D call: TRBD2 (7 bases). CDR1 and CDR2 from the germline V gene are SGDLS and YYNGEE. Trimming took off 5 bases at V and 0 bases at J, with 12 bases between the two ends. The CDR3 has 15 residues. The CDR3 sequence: CASSSGGRAKNIQYF. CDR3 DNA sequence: TGTGCCAGCAGTTCGGGGGGCCGAGCCAAAAACATTCAGTACTTC.

The CDR3, as DNA: TGTGCCAGCAGCCCTGGGGGGTATAGCTACACCTTC. It specifies CASSPGGYSYTF. This chain joins TRBV7-2 and TRBJ1-2; the D gene is possibly TRBD1 (5 bases). Looked up from germline, CDR1 is SGHTA and CDR2 is FQGNSA. This CDR3 region has 12 residues. V was clipped by 5 bases and J by 9 bases, with 13 bases between them.

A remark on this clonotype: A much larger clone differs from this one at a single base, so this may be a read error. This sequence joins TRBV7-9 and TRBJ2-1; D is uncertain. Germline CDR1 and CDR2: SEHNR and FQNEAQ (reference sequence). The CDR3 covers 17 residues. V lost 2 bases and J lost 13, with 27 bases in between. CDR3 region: CASSLYMDGRFQETQFF. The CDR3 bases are TGTGCCAGCAGCTTATATATGGATGGACGGTTTCAAGAGACCCAGTTCTTC. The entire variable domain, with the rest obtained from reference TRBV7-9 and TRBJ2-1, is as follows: DTGVSQNPRHKITKRGQNVTFRCDPISEHNRLYWYRQTLGQGPEFLTYFQNEAQLEKSRLLSDRFSAERPKGSFSTLEIQRTEQGDSAMYLCASSLYMDGRFQETQFFGPGTRLTVL.

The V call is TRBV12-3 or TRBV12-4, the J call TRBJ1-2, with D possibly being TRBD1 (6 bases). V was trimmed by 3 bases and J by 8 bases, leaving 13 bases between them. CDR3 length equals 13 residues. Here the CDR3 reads CASSFVGAEGYTF. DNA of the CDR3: TGTGCCAGCAGTTTTGTGGGGGCGGAAGGCTACACCTTC.

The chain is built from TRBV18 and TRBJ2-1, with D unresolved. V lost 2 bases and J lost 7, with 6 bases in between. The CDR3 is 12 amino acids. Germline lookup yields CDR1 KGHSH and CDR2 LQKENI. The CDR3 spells CASSPYGNEQFF. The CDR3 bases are TGTGCCAGCTCACCATATGGAAATGAGCAGTTCTTC.

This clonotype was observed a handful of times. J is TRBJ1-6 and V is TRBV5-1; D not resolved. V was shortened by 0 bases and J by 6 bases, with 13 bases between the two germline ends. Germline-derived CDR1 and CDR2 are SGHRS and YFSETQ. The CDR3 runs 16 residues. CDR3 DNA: TGCGCCAGCAGCTTGGCCGGTGGCAGATTTAATTCACCCCTCCACTTT. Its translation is CASSLAGGRFNSPLHF.

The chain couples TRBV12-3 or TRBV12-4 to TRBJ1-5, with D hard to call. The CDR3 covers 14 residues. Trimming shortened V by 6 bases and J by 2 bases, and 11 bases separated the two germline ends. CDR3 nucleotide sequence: TGTGCCAGCAGGTTATACGGGGGCAATCAGCCCCAGCATTTT. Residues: CASRLYGGNQPQHF.

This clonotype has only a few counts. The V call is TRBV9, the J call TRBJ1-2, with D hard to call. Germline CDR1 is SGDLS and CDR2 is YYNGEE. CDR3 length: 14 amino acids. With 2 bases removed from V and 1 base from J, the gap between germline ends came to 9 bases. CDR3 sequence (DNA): TGTGCCAGCAGCGTCGGCGGCAGTAACTATGGCTACACCTTC. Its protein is CASSVGGSNYGYTF.

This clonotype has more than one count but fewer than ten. In DNA form, the CDR3 reads TGTGCCAGCAGACCCACAGTGGGTGGGGGCGGCACTGAAGCTTTCTTT. Translation gives CASRPTVGGGGTEAFF. The chain carries TRBV28 and TRBJ1-1; the D gene is possibly TRBD1 (6 bases). The CDR3 consists of 16 residues. Germline V lookup: CDR1 MDHEN, CDR2 SYDVKM. Between the trimmed V and J ends, which lost 6 bases and 4 bases, there was a span of 21 bases. Full variable domain (outside the CDR3, taken from reference TRBV28 and TRBJ1-1): DVKVTQSSRYLVKRTGEKVFLECVQDMDHENMFWYRQDPGLGLRLIYFSYDVKMKEKGDIPEGYSVSREKKERFSLILESASTNQTSMYLCASRPTVGGGGTEAFFGQGTRLTVV.

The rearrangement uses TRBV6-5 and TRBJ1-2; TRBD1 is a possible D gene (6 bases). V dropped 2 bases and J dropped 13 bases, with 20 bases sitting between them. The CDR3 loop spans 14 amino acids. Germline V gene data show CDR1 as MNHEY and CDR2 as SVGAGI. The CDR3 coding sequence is TGTGCCAGCAGTTACAACAGGGACCCAAGCGGTGGCACCTTC. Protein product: CASSYNRDPSGGTF.

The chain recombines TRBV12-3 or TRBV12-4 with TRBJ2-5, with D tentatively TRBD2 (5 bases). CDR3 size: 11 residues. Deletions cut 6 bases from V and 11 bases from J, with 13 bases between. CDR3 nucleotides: TGTGCCAGCAGAAACCTCGGGGAGCAGTACTTC. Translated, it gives CASRNLGEQYF.

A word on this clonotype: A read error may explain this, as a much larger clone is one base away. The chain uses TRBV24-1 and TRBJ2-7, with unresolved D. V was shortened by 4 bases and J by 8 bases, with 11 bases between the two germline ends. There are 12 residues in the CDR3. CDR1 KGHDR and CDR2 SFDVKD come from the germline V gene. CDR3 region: CATSEDRSKQYF. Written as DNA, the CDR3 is TGTGCCACCAGTGAGGACCGATCCAAGCAGTACTTC.

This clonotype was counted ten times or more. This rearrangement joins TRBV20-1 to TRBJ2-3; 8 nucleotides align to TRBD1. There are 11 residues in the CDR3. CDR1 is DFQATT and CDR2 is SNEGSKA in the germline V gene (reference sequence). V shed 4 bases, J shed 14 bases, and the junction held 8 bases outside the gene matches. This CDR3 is CSATLGTGGYF. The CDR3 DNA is TGCAGTGCTACCCTCGGGACAGGAGGGTATTTT.

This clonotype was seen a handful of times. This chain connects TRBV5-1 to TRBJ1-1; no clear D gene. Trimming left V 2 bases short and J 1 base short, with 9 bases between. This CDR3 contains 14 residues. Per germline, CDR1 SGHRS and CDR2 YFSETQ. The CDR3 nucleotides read TGCGCCAGCAGCTTCGTCCGGTCGAACACTGAAGCTTTCTTT. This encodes CASSFVRSNTEAFF.

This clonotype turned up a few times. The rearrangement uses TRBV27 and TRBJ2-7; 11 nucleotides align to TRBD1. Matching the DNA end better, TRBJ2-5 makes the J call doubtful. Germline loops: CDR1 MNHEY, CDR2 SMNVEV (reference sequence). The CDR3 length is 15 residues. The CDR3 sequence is CASSYRTGTGGTQYF. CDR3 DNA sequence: TGTGCCAGCAGCTATAGAACCGGGACAGGGGGGACCCAGTACTTC.

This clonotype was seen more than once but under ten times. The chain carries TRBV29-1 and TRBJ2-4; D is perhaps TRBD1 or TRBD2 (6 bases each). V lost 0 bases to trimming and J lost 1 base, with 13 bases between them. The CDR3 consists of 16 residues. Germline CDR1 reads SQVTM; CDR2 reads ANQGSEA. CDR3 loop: CSVEDRGARAKNIQYF. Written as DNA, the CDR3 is TGCAGCGTTGAAGATAGGGGGGCTCGGGCCAAAAACATTCAGTACTTC.

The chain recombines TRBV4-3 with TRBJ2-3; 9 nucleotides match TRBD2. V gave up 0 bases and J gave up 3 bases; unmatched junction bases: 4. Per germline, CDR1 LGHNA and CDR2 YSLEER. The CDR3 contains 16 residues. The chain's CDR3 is CASSQDAGGQTDTQYF. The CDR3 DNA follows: TGCGCCAGCAGCCAAGATGCGGGGGGGCAGACAGATACGCAGTATTTT.

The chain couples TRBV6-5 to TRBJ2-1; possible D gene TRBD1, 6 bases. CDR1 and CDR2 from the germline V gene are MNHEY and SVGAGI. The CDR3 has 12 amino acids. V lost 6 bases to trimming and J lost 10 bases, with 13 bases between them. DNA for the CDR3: TGTGCCAGCAGACCACCCAGGGGAGAGCAGTTCTTC. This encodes CASRPPRGEQFF.